A single sample is the source of the 20 T cell receptor beta chains below, sequenced in a study of beta chain features in type 1 diabetes. Expressed TCRB transcripts were sequenced because the isolated RNA had all been reverse transcribed beforehand. Only in-frame clones appear in the TCRdb table, and some are missing; sequencing was by immunoSEQ multiplex PCR. The sample gives about 140,000 clones, about 10% of which show up once; around 1.4% is in the top ten. Sample: naive CD4+ T cells from blood. These receptors were collected from a man aged 18 to 30 in good health.

As DNA, the CDR3 is TGTGCCTGCGACACAGGCTCTGGAAACACCATATATTTT. Its protein is CACDTGSGNTIYF. This rearrangement joins TRBV30 to TRBJ1-3, with a weak D call TRBD1 (5 bases). CDR1 is GTSNPN, CDR2 SVGIG, per germline (reference sequence). The CDR3 is 13 amino acids. V was pared by 6 bases and J by 0 bases, with 9 bases between.

This chain joins TRBV19 and TRBJ1-2; D is ambiguous. Between the trimmed V and J ends, which lost 5 bases and 6 bases, there was a span of 13 bases. Germline V lookup: CDR1 LNHDA, CDR2 SQIVND (reference sequence). This CDR3 is built from 13 residues. This chain's CDR3 is CASSAGGRNGYTF. CDR3 sequence (DNA): TGTGCCAGTAGTGCGGGAGGCAGGAATGGCTACACCTTC. The variable domain in full, completed from reference TRBV19 and TRBJ1-2, reads DGGITQSPKYLFRKEGQNVTLSCEQNLNHDAMYWYRQDPGQGLRLIYYSQIVNDFQKGDIAEGYSVSREKKESFPLTVTSAQKNPTAFYLCASSAGGRNGYTFGSGTRLTVV.

CDR3 loop: CASSLSGVGETQYF. The CDR3 DNA reads as TGTGCCAGCAGTTTATCCGGGGTTGGCGAGACCCAGTACTTC. The rearrangement links TRBV28 to TRBJ2-5; TRBD2 might be the D (5 bases). This CDR3 is built from 14 residues. The V gene's germline CDR1 is MDHEN and CDR2 SYDVKM. V gave up 1 base and J gave up 5 bases, with 11 bases separating them.

This chain uses TRBV18 with TRBJ2-7; TRBD2 is a possible D gene (5 bases). With 5 bases removed from V and 2 bases from J, the gap between germline ends came to 13 bases. CDR1 KGHSH and CDR2 LQKENI come from the germline V gene. CDR3 size: 14 residues. CDR3 coding DNA: TGTGCCAGCTCAGGTCGGGCGGGCGCCTACGAGCAGTACTTC. Its protein is CASSGRAGAYEQYF.

This clone was counted ten times or more. The rearrangement links TRBV9 to TRBJ1-5; 8 bases are a match to TRBD1. Germline V gives CDR1 SGDLS, CDR2 YYNGEE. This CDR3 is 14 amino acids long. V was clipped by 3 bases and J by 2 bases; unmatched bases: 1. In DNA form, the CDR3 reads TGTGCCAGCAGCGGGGGACAGGGCAATCAGCCCCAGCATTTT. Its protein is CASSGGQGNQPQHF.

This clone was seen a few times. Written as DNA, the CDR3 is TGTGCCAGCAGTGACACATACGAGCAGTACTTC. Its translation: CASSDTYEQYF. The gene calls are TRBV2 and TRBJ2-7; no clear D gene. CDR3 length equals 11 residues. Germline lookup yields CDR1 SNHLY and CDR2 FYNNEI. V lost 3 bases, J lost 4 bases, and 4 bases lay in between.

CDR3 in amino acids: CASSLQGYTDTQYF. CDR3 DNA: TGTGCCAGCAGTTTACAGGGTTACACAGATACGCAGTATTTT. This chain links TRBV27 with TRBJ2-3; D possibly corresponds to TRBD1 (5 bases). CDR1 and CDR2 from the germline V gene are MNHEY and SMNVEV (reference sequence). The CDR3 loop spans 14 amino acids. With 2 bases removed from V and 2 bases from J, the gap between germline ends came to 8 bases.

This clone was detected only a few times. The rearrangement joins TRBV28 to TRBJ1-4; D is unresolved. CDR3 length equals 13 residues. Germline-derived CDR1 and CDR2 are MDHEN and SYDVKM. V lost 6 bases and J 5 bases, leaving 10 bases between the germline ends. For the CDR3, the DNA is TGTGCCAGCAGCTTTACAAGAAATGAAAAACTGTTTTTT. Protein: CASSFTRNEKLFF.

This clone has just a few counts. V usage is TRBV18 and J usage is TRBJ1-3; tentative D call: TRBD1 (6 bases). The CDR3 extends over 14 amino acids. The V end was cut by 3 bases, the J end by 2 bases, with 8 bases between. Germline CDR1 KGHSH, CDR2 LQKENI. This CDR3 is CASSPGTTGNTIYF. The CDR3 region has the DNA TGTGCCAGCTCACCCGGGACAACTGGAAACACCATATATTTT.

The chain couples TRBV5-1 to TRBJ2-2, with 7 bases matching TRBD1. CDR3 size: 16 residues. Germline CDR1 SGHRS, CDR2 YFSETQ. The V segment lost 3 bases and the J segment 0 bases; nucleotides outside the gene matches: 5. The CDR3 region has the DNA TGCGCCAGCAGCTCAGACCAGGGGGCGAACACCGGGGAGCTGTTTTTT. The encoded protein is CASSSDQGANTGELFF.

The chain is built from TRBV9 and TRBJ2-2, with D unclear. Germline V gives CDR1 SGDLS, CDR2 YYNGEE. The CDR3 runs 14 residues. The V end was cut by 0 bases, the J end by 5 bases, with 8 bases between. The CDR3 coding sequence is TGTGCCAGCAGCGTAGAACCGAGTACCGGGGAGCTGTTTTTT. It is translated as CASSVEPSTGELFF.

The table lists this clone with a few counts. The J gene is TRBJ2-2, the V gene TRBV15, with TRBD1 identical over 7 bases. The CDR3 spans 16 residues. Germline CDR1 and CDR2: LNHNV and YYDKDF (reference sequence). V dropped 1 base and J dropped 6; count of bases not matched to a gene: 8. The CDR3 here is CATSRGGTAGPGELFF. CDR3 DNA sequence: TGTGCCACCAGCAGAGGTGGGACAGCTGGTCCCGGGGAGCTGTTTTTT.

V usage is TRBV11-2 and J usage is TRBJ2-3; D not certain. The CDR3 consists of 12 residues. Looked up from germline, CDR1 is SGHAT and CDR2 is FQNNGV. Trimming pared 5 bases from V and 6 bases from J, leaving 9 bases between. The CDR3 loop reads CASSPLKDTQYF. DNA for the CDR3: TGTGCCAGCAGCCCACTCAAGGATACGCAGTATTTT. The full variable domain, completed using reference TRBV11-2 and TRBJ2-3, is EAGVAQSPRYKIIEKRQSVAFWCNPISGHATLYWYQQILGQGPKLLIQFQNNGVVDDSQLPKDRFSAERLKGVDSTLKIQPAKLEDSAVYLCASSPLKDTQYFGPGTRLTVL.

This clone was seen more than once but under ten times. This sequence joins TRBV2 and TRBJ2-2, with D hard to call. The CDR3 has 14 residues. CDR1 SNHLY and CDR2 FYNNEI come from the germline V gene. V was trimmed by 3 bases and J by 1 base, leaving 6 bases between them. Here the CDR3 DNA reads TGTGCCAGCAGTGATCTAAGGAACACCGGGGAGCTGTTTTTT. It codes for CASSDLRNTGELFF.

The V gene is TRBV6-5, the J gene TRBJ1-3; 7 bases fit TRBD1. With V trimmed by 6 bases and J by 1 base, 6 bases remained unmatched. Looked up from germline, CDR1 is MNHEY and CDR2 is SVGAGI. The CDR3 consists of 15 residues. CDR3 coding DNA: TGTGCCAGCAGACGGGACAGCACTTCTGGAAACACCATATATTTT. Its protein is CASRRDSTSGNTIYF.

This clone was observed a few times. V is TRBV30 and J is TRBJ1-2; unclear D gene. The CDR3 is 12 amino acids. Germline V gene sequence: CDR1 GTSNPN, CDR2 SVGIG (reference sequence). V lost 0 bases to trimming and J lost 8 bases, with 10 bases between them. The CDR3 bases are TGTGCCTGGAGTGTTGGCAGTAAAGGCTACACCTTC. Translated: CAWSVGSKGYTF. Looking up the rest from reference TRBV30 and TRBJ1-2 gives the full variable domain: SQTIHQWPATLVQPVGSPLSLECTVEGTSNPNLYWYRQAAGRGLQLLFYSVGIGQISSEVPQNLSASRPQDRQFILSSKKLLLSDSGFYLCAWSVGSKGYTFGSGTRLTVV.

This clone was counted only a few times. This CDR3 is CASSSGDQPQHF. The DNA of the CDR3 is TGTGCCAGCAGTTCCGGAGATCAGCCCCAGCATTTT. The chain carries TRBV6-5 and TRBJ1-5; D ambiguous. Germline V gene lookup returns CDR1 MNHEY and CDR2 SVGAGI. V was shortened by 4 bases and J by 5 bases, with 6 bases between the two germline ends. This CDR3 is built from 12 residues.

The chain employs TRBV27 and TRBJ2-1; TRBD2 matches 8 bases. Germline V gene sequence: CDR1 MNHEY, CDR2 SMNVEV (reference sequence). The CDR3 runs to 16 residues. V gave up 5 bases and J gave up 4 bases; unmatched junction bases: 10. CDR3 DNA: TGTGCCAGCAGTCCGCTTTTCGGGGGGGAATACAATGAGCAGTTCTTC. It encodes CASSPLFGGEYNEQFF.

This clone appeared a few times. V usage is TRBV15 and J usage is TRBJ2-2; TRBD1 matches 7 bases. In germline, CDR1 is LNHNV, CDR2 YYDKDF (reference sequence). V lost 7 bases to trimming and J lost 4 bases; unmatched junction nucleotides: 6. The CDR3 extends over 14 amino acids. The CDR3 loop is CATINRGGTGELFF. The CDR3, as DNA: TGTGCCACCATCAACAGGGGTGGCACCGGGGAGCTGTTTTTT.

The rearrangement uses TRBV29-1 and TRBJ2-2, with TRBD1 matching over 7 bases. Germline trimming cut 7 bases from V and 5 bases from J; bases unmatched to any gene: 4. The CDR3 runs to 12 residues. Germline V CDR1 and CDR2: SQVTM, ANQGSEA. As DNA, the CDR3 is TGCAGCGCACAACAGGGGACCGGGGAGCTGTTTTTT. Protein product: CSAQQGTGELFF.